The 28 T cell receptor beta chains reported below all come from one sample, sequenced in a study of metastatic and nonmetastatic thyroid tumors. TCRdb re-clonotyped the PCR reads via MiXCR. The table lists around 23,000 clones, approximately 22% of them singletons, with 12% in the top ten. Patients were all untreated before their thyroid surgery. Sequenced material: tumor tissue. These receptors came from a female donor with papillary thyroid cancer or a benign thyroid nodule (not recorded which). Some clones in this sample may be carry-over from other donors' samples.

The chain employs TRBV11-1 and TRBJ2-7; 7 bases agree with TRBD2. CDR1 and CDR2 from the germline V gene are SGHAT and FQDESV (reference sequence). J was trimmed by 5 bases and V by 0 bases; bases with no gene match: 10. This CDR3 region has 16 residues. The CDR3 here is CASSLASAGEIHEQYF. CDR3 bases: TGTGCCAGCAGCTTAGCGAGTGCGGGAGAGATACACGAGCAGTACTTC.

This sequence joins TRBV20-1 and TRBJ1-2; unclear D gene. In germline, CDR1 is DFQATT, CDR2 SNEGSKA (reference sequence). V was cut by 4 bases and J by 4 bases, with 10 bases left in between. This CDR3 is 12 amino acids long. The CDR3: CSAINSGYGYTF. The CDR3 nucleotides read TGCAGTGCTATAAACTCGGGCTATGGCTACACCTTC.

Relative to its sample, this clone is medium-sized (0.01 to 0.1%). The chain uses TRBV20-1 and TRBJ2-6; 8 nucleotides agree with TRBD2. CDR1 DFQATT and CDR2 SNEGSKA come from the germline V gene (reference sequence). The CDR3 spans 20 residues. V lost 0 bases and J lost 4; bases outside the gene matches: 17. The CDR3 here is CSARDVGLGREGGGANVLTF. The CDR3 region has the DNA TGCAGTGCTAGAGATGTGGGACTAGGTCGAGAAGGAGGCGGGGCCAACGTCCTGACTTTC.

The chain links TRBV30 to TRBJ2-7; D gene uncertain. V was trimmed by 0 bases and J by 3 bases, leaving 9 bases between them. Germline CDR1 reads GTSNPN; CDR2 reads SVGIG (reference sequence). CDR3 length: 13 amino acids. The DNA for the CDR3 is TGTGCCTGGAGTGTAGGTGGGCACTACGAGCAGTACTTC. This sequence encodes CAWSVGGHYEQYF.

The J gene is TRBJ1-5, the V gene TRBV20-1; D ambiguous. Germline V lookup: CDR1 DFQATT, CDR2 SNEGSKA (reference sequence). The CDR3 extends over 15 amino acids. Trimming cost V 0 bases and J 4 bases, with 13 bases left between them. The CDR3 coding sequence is TGCAGTGCTAGAGATCGGAACAGACTGAATCAGCCCCAGCATTTT. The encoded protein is CSARDRNRLNQPQHF.

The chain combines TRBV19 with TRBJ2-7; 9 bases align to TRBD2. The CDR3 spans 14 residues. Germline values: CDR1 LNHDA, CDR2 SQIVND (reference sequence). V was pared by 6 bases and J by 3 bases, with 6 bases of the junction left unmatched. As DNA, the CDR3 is TGTGCCAGTAGCTCTAGCGGGGTTGACTACGAGCAGTACTTC. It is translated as CASSSSGVDYEQYF. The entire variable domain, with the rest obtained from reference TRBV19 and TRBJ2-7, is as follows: DGGITQSPKYLFRKEGQNVTLSCEQNLNHDAMYWYRQDPGQGLRLIYYSQIVNDFQKGDIAEGYSVSREKKESFPLTVTSAQKNPTAFYLCASSSSGVDYEQYFGPGTRLTVT.

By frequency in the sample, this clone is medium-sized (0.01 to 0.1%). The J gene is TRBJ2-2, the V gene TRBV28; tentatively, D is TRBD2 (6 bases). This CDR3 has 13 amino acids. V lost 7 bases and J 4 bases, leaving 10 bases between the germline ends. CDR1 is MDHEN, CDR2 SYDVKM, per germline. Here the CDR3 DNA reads TGTGCCAGCACCCACGGGGGCACCGGGGAGCTGTTTTTT. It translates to CASTHGGTGELFF.

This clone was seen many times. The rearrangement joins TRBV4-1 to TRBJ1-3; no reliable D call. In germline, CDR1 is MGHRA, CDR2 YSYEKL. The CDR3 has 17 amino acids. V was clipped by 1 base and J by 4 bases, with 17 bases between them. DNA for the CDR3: TGCGCCAGCAGCCAAGCCGTTGCAAGCTCTCTCGGAAACACCATATATTTT. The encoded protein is CASSQAVASSLGNTIYF.

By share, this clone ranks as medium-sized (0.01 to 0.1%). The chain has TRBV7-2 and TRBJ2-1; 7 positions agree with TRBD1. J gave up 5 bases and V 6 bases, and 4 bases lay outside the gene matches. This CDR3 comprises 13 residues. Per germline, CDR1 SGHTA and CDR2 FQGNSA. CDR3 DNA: TGTGCCAGCAGGAGCACAGGGGACAATGAGCAGTTCTTC. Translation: CASRSTGDNEQFF.

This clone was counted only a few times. The DNA of the CDR3 is TGCGCCAGCACCCCCCTGGACCCCCAGAGTGAGACCCAGTACTTC. As protein: CASTPLDPQSETQYF. The V gene is TRBV5-1, the J gene TRBJ2-5; no definite D call. Germline V CDR1 and CDR2: SGHRS, YFSETQ. Between the trimmed V and J ends, which lost 6 bases and 5 bases, there was a span of 20 bases. The CDR3 covers 15 residues.

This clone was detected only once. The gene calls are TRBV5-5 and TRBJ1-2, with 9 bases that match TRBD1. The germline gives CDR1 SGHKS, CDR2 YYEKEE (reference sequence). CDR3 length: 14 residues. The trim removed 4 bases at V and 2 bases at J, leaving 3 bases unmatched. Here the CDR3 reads CASSLDRGNYGYTF. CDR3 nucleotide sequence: TGTGCCAGCAGCCTGGACAGGGGAAACTATGGCTACACCTTC.

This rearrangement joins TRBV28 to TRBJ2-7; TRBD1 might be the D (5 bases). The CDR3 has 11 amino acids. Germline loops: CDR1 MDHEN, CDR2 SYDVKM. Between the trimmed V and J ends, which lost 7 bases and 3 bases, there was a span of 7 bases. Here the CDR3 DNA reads TGTGCCAGCAAGGACAACTACGAGCAGTACTTC. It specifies CASKDNYEQYF.

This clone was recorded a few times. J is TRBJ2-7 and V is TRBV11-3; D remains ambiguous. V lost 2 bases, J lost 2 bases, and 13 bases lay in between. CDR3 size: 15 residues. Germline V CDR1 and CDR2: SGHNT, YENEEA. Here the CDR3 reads CASSLTDRKTYEQYF. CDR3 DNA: TGTGCCAGCAGCTTAACAGACCGAAAAACCTACGAGCAGTACTTC.

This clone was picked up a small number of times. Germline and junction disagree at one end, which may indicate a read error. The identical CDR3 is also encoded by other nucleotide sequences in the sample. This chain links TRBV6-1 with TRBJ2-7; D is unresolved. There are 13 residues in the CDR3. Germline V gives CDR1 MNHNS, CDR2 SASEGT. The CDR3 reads CASSEGYSYEQYF. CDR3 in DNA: TGTGCCAGCAGTGAAGGCTATTCCTACGAGCAGTACTTT.

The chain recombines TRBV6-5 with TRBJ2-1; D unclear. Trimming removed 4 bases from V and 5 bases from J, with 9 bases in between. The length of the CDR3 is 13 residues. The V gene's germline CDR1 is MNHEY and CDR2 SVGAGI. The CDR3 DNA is TGTGCCAGCAGTTCCGGCGAGAACAATGAGCAGTTCTTC. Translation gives CASSSGENNEQFF.

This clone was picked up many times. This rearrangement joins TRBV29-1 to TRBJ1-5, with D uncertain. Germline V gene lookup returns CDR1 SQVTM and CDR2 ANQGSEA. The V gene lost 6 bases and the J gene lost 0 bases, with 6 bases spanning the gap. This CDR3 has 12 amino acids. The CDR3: CSVRGSNQPQHF. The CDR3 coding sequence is TGCAGCGTCCGGGGTAGCAATCAGCCCCAGCATTTT.

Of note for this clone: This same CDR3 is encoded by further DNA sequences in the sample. The CDR3 region has the DNA TGTGCAATACGGGAGAGGAGGGGGGATGAGCAGTTCTTC. Amino acid sequence: CAIRERRGDEQFF. The chain has TRBV7-8 and TRBJ2-1, with D perhaps being TRBD1 or TRBD2 (6 bases each). CDR1 is SGHVS, CDR2 FQNEAQ, per germline. The length of the CDR3 is 13 residues.

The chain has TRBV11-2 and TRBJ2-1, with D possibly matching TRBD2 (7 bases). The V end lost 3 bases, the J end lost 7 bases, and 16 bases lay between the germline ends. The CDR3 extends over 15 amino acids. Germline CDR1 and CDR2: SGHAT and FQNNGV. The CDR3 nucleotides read TGTGCCAGCAGCTTGGAGGGGGGGTTTGTGAATGAGCAGTTCTTC. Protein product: CASSLEGGFVNEQFF.

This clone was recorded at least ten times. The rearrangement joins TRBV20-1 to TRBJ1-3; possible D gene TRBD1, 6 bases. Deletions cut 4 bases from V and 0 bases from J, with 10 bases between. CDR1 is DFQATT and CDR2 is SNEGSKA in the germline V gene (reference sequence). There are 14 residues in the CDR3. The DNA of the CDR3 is TGCAGTGCTAAGACAGGAGACTCTGGAAACACCATATATTTT. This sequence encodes CSAKTGDSGNTIYF.

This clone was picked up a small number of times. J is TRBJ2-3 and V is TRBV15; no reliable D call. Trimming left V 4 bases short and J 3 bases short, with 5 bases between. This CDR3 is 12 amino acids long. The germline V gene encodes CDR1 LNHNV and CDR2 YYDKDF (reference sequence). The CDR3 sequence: CATSIETDTQYF. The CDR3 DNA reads TGTGCCACCAGCATAGAAACAGATACGCAGTATTTT.

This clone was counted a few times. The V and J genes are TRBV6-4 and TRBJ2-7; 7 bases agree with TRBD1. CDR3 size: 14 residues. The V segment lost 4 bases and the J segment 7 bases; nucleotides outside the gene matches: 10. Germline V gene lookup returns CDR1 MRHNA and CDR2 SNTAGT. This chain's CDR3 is CASSVGQESEEQYF. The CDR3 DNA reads TGTGCCAGCAGTGTCGGACAGGAGTCCGAAGAGCAGTACTTC.

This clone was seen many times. Here the CDR3 reads CATLRLAGGVHEQFF. The DNA for the CDR3 is TGTGCCACTCTGCGGCTAGCGGGAGGTGTCCATGAGCAGTTCTTC. The gene calls are TRBV28 and TRBJ2-1; 11 bases align to TRBD2. The CDR3 is 15 amino acids. The germline CDR1 and CDR2 sequences are MDHEN and SYDVKM. V was clipped by 10 bases and J by 8 bases; unmatched bases: 13.

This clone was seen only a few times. The CDR3 loop is CASSLTGGPENEQFF. Here the CDR3 DNA reads TGTGCCAGCAGCTTAACGGGGGGCCCCGAAAATGAGCAGTTCTTC. The rearrangement uses TRBV7-3 and TRBJ2-1; perhaps D is TRBD1 or TRBD2 (6 bases each). V lost 0 bases to trimming and J lost 7 bases, with 13 bases between them. The CDR3 is made up of 15 amino acids. Germline values: CDR1 SGHTA, CDR2 FQGTGA.

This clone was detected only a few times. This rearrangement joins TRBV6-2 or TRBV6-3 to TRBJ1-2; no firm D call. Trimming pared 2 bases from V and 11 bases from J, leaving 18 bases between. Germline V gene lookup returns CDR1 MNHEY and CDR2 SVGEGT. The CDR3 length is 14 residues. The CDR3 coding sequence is TGTGCCAGCAGTTACGTCGGACGCGCCTCCAGTTACACCTTC. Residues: CASSYVGRASSYTF.

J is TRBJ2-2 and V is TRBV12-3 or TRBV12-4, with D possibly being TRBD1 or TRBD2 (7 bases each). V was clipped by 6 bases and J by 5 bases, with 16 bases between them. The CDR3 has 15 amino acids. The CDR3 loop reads CASSLHQGGTGELFF. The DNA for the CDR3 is TGTGCCAGCAGCCTCCATCAGGGGGGGACCGGGGAGCTGTTTTTT.

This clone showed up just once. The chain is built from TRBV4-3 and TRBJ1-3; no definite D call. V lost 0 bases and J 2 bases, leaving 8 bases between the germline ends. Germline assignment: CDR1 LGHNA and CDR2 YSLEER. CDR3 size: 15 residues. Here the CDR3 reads CASSQDGVAGNTIYF. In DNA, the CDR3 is TGCGCCAGCAGCCAAGACGGGGTAGCTGGAAACACCATATATTTT.

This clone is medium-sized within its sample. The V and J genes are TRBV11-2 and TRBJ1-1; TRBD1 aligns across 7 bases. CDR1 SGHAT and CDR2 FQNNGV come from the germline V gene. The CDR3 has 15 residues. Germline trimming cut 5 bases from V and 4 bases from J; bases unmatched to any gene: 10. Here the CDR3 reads CASSNDRVGSTEAFF. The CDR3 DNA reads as TGTGCCAGCAGCAACGACAGGGTAGGAAGCACTGAAGCTTTCTTT.

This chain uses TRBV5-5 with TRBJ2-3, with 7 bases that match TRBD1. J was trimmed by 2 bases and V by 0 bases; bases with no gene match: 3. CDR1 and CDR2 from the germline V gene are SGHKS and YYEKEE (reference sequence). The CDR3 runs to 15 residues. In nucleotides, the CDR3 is TGTGCCAGCAGCTTGGCGGGACAGCACACAGATACGCAGTATTTT. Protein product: CASSLAGQHTDTQYF. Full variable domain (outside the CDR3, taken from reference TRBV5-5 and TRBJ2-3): DAGVTQSPTHLIKTRGQQVTLRCSPISGHKSVSWYQQVLGQGPQFIFQYYEKEERGRGNFPDRFSARQFPNYSSELNVNALLLGDSALYLCASSLAGQHTDTQYFGPGTRLTVL.